These 16 T cell receptor beta chains originate from one sample sequenced in a study of HIV-infected patients and healthy controls (dated by TCRdb to the mid-2010s). Whole blood was used without fractionating the cells, so the repertoire represented all peripheral T cells without sorting. Library preparation employed 5' RACE. TCRdb lists the instrument as Illumina MiSeq. 500 to 550 ng RNA was reverse transcribed with SuperScript III using primers against the alpha and beta constant regions. Separate alpha and beta chain libraries were generated by chain-specific third strand synthesis with multiplexing indices. TCRdb reran the public reads through fastp at Q25 and MiXCR, keeping productive beta chains. A single entry per CDR3 protein holds the most common genes and DNA from its merged rows. The sample table contains 10,000 or so distinct CDR3 sequences; only one count was recorded for roughly 5% of them. About 14% of the sample is held by the ten biggest clonotypes.

The source was blood, collected before antiretroviral therapy. Receptor source: an adult with HIV infection.

This clonotype was recorded many times. The gene calls are TRBV19 and TRBJ1-5; D gene ambiguous. CDR1 and CDR2 (germline): LNHDA, SQIVND (reference sequence). V lost 7 bases to trimming and J lost 3 bases, with 7 bases between them. The CDR3 covers 12 residues. CDR3 residues: CASNRLNQPQHF. The CDR3 DNA follows: TGTGCCAGTAATAGACTCAATCAGCCCCAGCATTTT.

By proportion, this clonotype is medium-sized (0.01 to 0.1%). CDR3 amino acids: CASSQQGPEQYF. The CDR3 DNA is TGTGCCAGCAGCCAACAGGGCCCCGAGCAGTACTTC. This rearrangement joins TRBV7-2 to TRBJ2-7; D is perhaps TRBD1 (6 bases). The CDR3 runs 12 residues. Per the germline V gene, CDR1 is SGHTA and CDR2 is FQGNSA. With 5 bases removed from V and 6 bases from J, the gap between germline ends came to 11 bases.

This clonotype came up many times. V usage is TRBV10-3 and J usage is TRBJ2-7; a weak D match, TRBD2 (7 bases). In germline, CDR1 is ENHRY, CDR2 SYGVKD. The CDR3 covers 15 residues. V was shortened by 5 bases and J by 0 bases, with 14 bases between the two germline ends. CDR3 in amino acids: CAISWAGDNSYEQYF. CDR3 nucleotide sequence: TGTGCCATCAGTTGGGCGGGGGACAACTCCTACGAGCAGTACTTC.

This clonotype came up many times. The J gene is TRBJ1-1, the V gene TRBV5-4; TRBD1 matches at 7 bases. Germline loops: CDR1 SGHNT, CDR2 YYREEE (reference sequence). CDR3 length: 14 amino acids. J was trimmed by 1 base and V by 5 bases; bases with no gene match: 5. The CDR3 protein is CASSLQGRNTEAFF. The DNA for the CDR3 is TGTGCCAGCAGTTTACAGGGGAGGAACACTGAAGCTTTCTTT.

This clonotype was counted ten times or more. J is TRBJ2-2 and V is TRBV7-6, with TRBD1 identical over 8 bases. This CDR3 region has 14 residues. Trimming cost V 4 bases and J 8 bases; bases outside gene matches: 6. Per germline, CDR1 SGHVS and CDR2 FNYEAQ. CDR3 DNA sequence: TGTGCCAGCAGCTCTCCGCAGGGGGCTGGGGAGCTGTTTTTT. This gives the protein CASSSPQGAGELFF.

This clonotype appeared many times. The chain has TRBV7-9 and TRBJ2-1; tentatively, D is TRBD1 or TRBD2 (6 bases each). Trimming removed 4 bases at V and 3 bases at J, with 16 bases between. Germline V gene lookup returns CDR1 SEHNR and CDR2 FQNEAQ (reference sequence). There are 16 residues in the CDR3. The CDR3 coding sequence is TGTGCCAGCAGCTCGAAGGGGGGTCGGGACTACAATGAGCAGTTCTTC. Translated, it gives CASSSKGGRDYNEQFF.

This clonotype came up many times. V usage is TRBV12-3 or TRBV12-4 and J usage is TRBJ2-4, with a tentative D call TRBD1 (6 bases). The CDR3 is 14 residues long. Trimming removed 5 bases at V and 1 base at J, with 9 bases between. CDR3 residues: CASSPQGAKNIQYF. The CDR3 DNA reads TGTGCCAGCAGTCCACAGGGTGCCAAAAACATTCAGTACTTC.

The table lists this clonotype with many counts. This sequence joins TRBV5-4 and TRBJ2-4, with D possibly matching TRBD1 (6 bases). CDR3 length equals 14 residues. The V and J ends lost 0 bases and 7 bases respectively, with 11 bases between them. Germline V gene sequence: CDR1 SGHNT, CDR2 YYREEE (reference sequence). The CDR3: CASSLEGGENIQYF. CDR3 bases: TGTGCCAGCAGCTTGGAAGGGGGTGAGAACATTCAGTACTTC.

In its sample, this clonotype ranks as medium-sized (0.01 to 0.1%). The V gene is TRBV7-9, the J gene TRBJ2-7; D is ambiguous. The CDR3 contains 12 residues. V lost 5 bases, J lost 7 bases, and 12 bases lay in between. From germline, CDR1 is SEHNR and CDR2 FQNEAQ (reference sequence). CDR3 coding DNA: TGTGCCAGCAGCCCCCCGGGCTCAGAGCAGTACTTC. Translated: CASSPPGSEQYF.

In its sample, this clonotype was seen many times. CDR3 loop: CASSLVNTEAFF. In nucleotides, the CDR3 is TGTGCCAGCAGCTTAGTGAACACTGAAGCTTTCTTT. The chain employs TRBV7-9 and TRBJ1-1, with D hard to call. The CDR3 sequence is 12 residues long. Trimming cost V 1 base and J 0 bases, with 0 bases left between them. The germline CDR1 and CDR2 sequences are SEHNR and FQNEAQ (reference sequence).

This clonotype was recorded at least ten times. V is TRBV7-2 and J is TRBJ2-7; 7 bases match TRBD1. The CDR3 consists of 14 residues. CDR1 is SGHTA, CDR2 FQGNSA, per germline. The J segment lost 3 bases and the V segment lost 5 bases, leaving 7 bases of the junction unmatched. CDR3 sequence (DNA): TGTGCCAGCAGCACCGGGACAGTACTCTACGAGCAGTACTTC. Its protein product is CASSTGTVLYEQYF. Drawing the rest from reference TRBV7-2 and TRBJ2-7, the complete variable domain is GAGVSQSPSNKVTEKGKDVELRCDPISGHTALYWYRQSLGQGLEFLIYFQGNSAPDKSGLPSDRFSAERTGGSVSTLTIQRTQQEDSAVYLCASSTGTVLYEQYFGPGTRLTVT.

This clonotype is judged medium-sized. The chain joins TRBV7-9 to TRBJ2-3; TRBD1 agrees at 7 bases. CDR1 is SEHNR, CDR2 FQNEAQ, per germline (reference sequence). V shed 0 bases, J shed 3 bases, and the junction held 0 bases outside the gene matches. This CDR3 has 14 amino acids. The chain's CDR3 is CASSLATGTDTQYF. The DNA of the CDR3 is TGTGCCAGCAGCTTAGCGACAGGGACAGATACGCAGTATTTT. Supplemented by reference TRBV7-9 and TRBJ2-3, the full variable domain reads DTGVSQNPRHKITKRGQNVTFRCDPISEHNRLYWYRQTLGQGPEFLTYFQNEAQLEKSRLLSDRFSAERPKGSFSTLEIQRTEQGDSAMYLCASSLATGTDTQYFGPGTRLTVL.

This clonotype showed up many times. J is TRBJ2-1 and V is TRBV3-1; 9 nucleotides match TRBD1. Germline V gene sequence: CDR1 LGHDT, CDR2 YNNKEL (reference sequence). The CDR3 extends over 14 amino acids. With V trimmed by 5 bases and J by 8 bases, 7 bases remained unmatched. The CDR3 DNA reads as TGTGCCAGCAGCTCGGAACGGACAGGGGATGAGCAGTTCTTC. Protein product: CASSSERTGDEQFF.

V usage is TRBV20-1 and J usage is TRBJ2-5, with a weak D call TRBD2 (5 bases). CDR3 length: 13 amino acids. Germline V gene sequence: CDR1 DFQATT, CDR2 SNEGSKA (reference sequence). The ends were cut back, 3 bases at V and 5 bases at J, with 13 bases in the middle. Here the CDR3 reads CSARDRGGETQYF. In DNA form, the CDR3 reads TGCAGTGCTAGGGATCGGGGTGGGGAGACCCAGTACTTC.

This clonotype was counted ten times or more. The chain recombines TRBV10-3 with TRBJ2-7; 10 positions agree with TRBD2. Trimming at V came to 11 bases and at J to 0 bases, leaving 4 bases not matched to a gene. The CDR3 is 13 residues long. Per the germline V gene, CDR1 is ENHRY and CDR2 is SYGVKD. CDR3 sequence (DNA): TGTGCCGTGTCTAGCGGGAGCTCCTACGAGCAGTACTTC. Encoded protein: CAVSSGSSYEQYF.

This clonotype was seen many times. This chain links TRBV19 with TRBJ2-3; D perhaps matches TRBD2 (5 bases). Germline V gene sequence: CDR1 LNHDA, CDR2 SQIVND (reference sequence). V lost 6 bases to trimming and J lost 4 bases, with 17 bases between them. CDR3 length equals 15 residues. The CDR3 protein is CASSQEGHEADTQYF. The CDR3 DNA reads as TGTGCCAGTAGCCAAGAGGGCCACGAAGCAGATACGCAGTATTTT.